Sequencing of this T cell receptor beta chain was carried out in a study of shared clonotypes between healthy human individuals. Under the authors' procedure: Quality scores were absent from the junction-only immunoSEQ sequences, so filtering differed. Data came from immunoSEQ multiplex PCR; TCRdb stores just in-frame clones and leaves some out. The DNA was the basis for D and trimming; V, J and clone size are from that table. Of roughly 720,000 clones listed, less than 95% are singletons. The germline V and J ends were trimmed by 2 bases and 4 bases, with 9 bases remaining between them. The CDR3 has 14 amino acids. Germline CDR1 SGDLS, CDR2 YYNGEE.

The chain employs TRBV9 and TRBJ2-2; D is ambiguous. The sample comprised memory CD8+ T cells from PBMCs. Subset here: CD45RO+ cells pooled with CCR7-negative TemRA cells. This sequence was found in a man younger than 35 in good health. Some clones in this sample may be carry-over from other donors' samples. DNA for the CDR3: TGTGCCAGCAGCGTCCGACTGAGCACCGGGGAGCTGTTTTTT. This codes for CASSVRLSTGELFF.